These 7 T cell receptor beta chains came from one sample sequenced in a study of blood T cell repertoires in COVID-19. Assay used: immunoSEQ multiplex PCR; TCRdb lists only in-frame clones, some missing. The top ten clones hold around 1.3% of a sample with roughly 140,000 clones, 88% of them seen once. The specimen was PBMCs or T cells enriched from blood (not recorded which). These receptors came from a woman aged 25 to 39 with acute COVID-19.

This clone has just one count. V gene TRBV28 combines with J gene TRBJ2-7; 8 bases match TRBD1. The germline gives CDR1 MDHEN, CDR2 SYDVKM. Trimming at V came to 10 bases and at J to 3 bases, leaving 8 bases not matched to a gene. CDR3 size: 13 residues. The CDR3: CAILPGTGYEQYF. The CDR3 DNA sequence: TGTGCCATCCTACCCGGGACAGGCTACGAGCAGTACTTC.

The rearrangement uses TRBV19 and TRBJ2-6, with D tentatively TRBD1 (6 bases). Trimming pared 2 bases from V and 1 base from J, leaving 15 bases between. From germline, CDR1 is LNHDA and CDR2 SQIVND (reference sequence). CDR3 size: 18 residues. The CDR3 nucleotides are TGTGCCAGTAGTATAACGGCAGGGGCAGCTTCTGGGGCCAACGTCCTGACTTTC. Amino acid sequence: CASSITAGAASGANVLTF.

The V gene is TRBV20-1, the J gene TRBJ2-7; a possible D gene is TRBD1 (6 bases). Trimming stripped 6 bases from V and 2 bases from J, with 8 bases between. The V gene's germline CDR1 is DFQATT and CDR2 SNEGSKA (reference sequence). The CDR3 has 11 amino acids. The CDR3 region has the DNA TGCAGTGCGAAGGGGGCCTACGAGCAGTACTTC. This translates into CSAKGAYEQYF.

The chain uses TRBV9 and TRBJ2-5; 10 nucleotides line up with TRBD2. The CDR3 loop spans 16 amino acids. V lost 0 bases to trimming and J lost 1 base; unmatched junction nucleotides: 3. Germline lookup yields CDR1 SGDLS and CDR2 YYNGEE. Here the CDR3 DNA reads TGTGCCAGCAGCGTAGCAGCGGGAGGGTTCCAAGAGACCCAGTACTTC. It codes for CASSVAAGGFQETQYF.

This clone showed up just a few times. V gene TRBV7-3 combines with J gene TRBJ2-7; no reliable D call. CDR3 length equals 13 residues. The germline V gene encodes CDR1 SGHTA and CDR2 FQGTGA. Trimming shortened V by 2 bases and J by 7 bases, and 12 bases separated the two germline ends. CDR3 sequence (DNA): TGTGCCAGCAGCTTAGAGCATCTTCGGGAGCAGTACTTC. Amino acid sequence: CASSLEHLREQYF. Drawing the rest from reference TRBV7-3 and TRBJ2-7, the complete variable domain is GAGVSQTPSNKVTEKGKYVELRCDPISGHTALYWYRQSLGQGPEFLIYFQGTGAADDSGLPNDRFFAVRPEGSVSTLKIQRTERGDSAVYLCASSLEHLREQYFGPGTRLTVT.

The chain links TRBV7-2 to TRBJ1-1; a weak D match, TRBD1 (6 bases). The CDR3 contains 15 residues. The V gene's germline CDR1 is SGHTA and CDR2 FQGNSA. Trimming took 2 bases from V and 5 from J, leaving 15 bases between them. The chain's CDR3 is CASSLYWGRGTEAFF. CDR3 DNA sequence: TGTGCCAGCAGCTTATACTGGGGGCGCGGGACTGAAGCTTTCTTT.

The V and J genes are TRBV13 and TRBJ2-1; 12 positions match TRBD2. The CDR3 runs to 15 residues. The V segment lost 6 bases and the J segment 9 bases; nucleotides outside the gene matches: 9. The V gene's germline CDR1 is PRHDT and CDR2 FYEKMQ (reference sequence). The CDR3 reads CASSSTTSGSLEQFF. The CDR3 DNA sequence: TGTGCCAGCAGTTCAACGACTAGCGGGAGTCTTGAGCAGTTCTTC.